A single sample gave rise to the 29 T cell receptor beta chains below, sequenced in a study of cytomegalovirus exposure and HLA in healthy donors. PCR involved 60 Vbeta and 13 Jbeta primers. Sequencing used immunoSEQ multiplex PCR; TCRdb keeps in-frame clones, though not all of them. The sample records about 150,000 clones, over 75% being singletons. The specimen was PBMCs. Receptor source: a woman aged 25-40 years in good health and CMV-seronegative.

This clone is termed medium-sized. V gene TRBV18 combines with J gene TRBJ1-4, with a tentative D call TRBD1 (6 bases). This CDR3 has 15 amino acids. V was pared by 2 bases and J by 1 base, with 8 bases between. From germline, CDR1 is KGHSH and CDR2 LQKENI. The CDR3 loop reads CASSPLGGTNEKLFF. CDR3 coding DNA: TGTGCCAGCTCACCATTAGGGGGAACTAATGAAAAACTGTTTTTT.

This chain connects TRBV30 to TRBJ2-5; 14 positions match TRBD2. V was clipped by 4 bases and J by 2 bases; unmatched bases: 3. Germline V gives CDR1 GTSNPN, CDR2 SVGIG (reference sequence). The CDR3 has 15 amino acids. The CDR3 sequence: CAWTGLAGVQETQYF. In DNA, the CDR3 is TGTGCCTGGACGGGACTAGCGGGGGTTCAAGAGACCCAGTACTTC.

This clone was seen only once. The chain employs TRBV10-3 and TRBJ1-2; D is uncertain. Germline V gene lookup returns CDR1 ENHRY and CDR2 SYGVKD. V was pared by 2 bases and J by 2 bases, with 6 bases between. The CDR3 consists of 13 residues. The CDR3: CAISEGVNYGYTF. In DNA form, the CDR3 reads TGTGCCATCAGTGAGGGAGTCAACTATGGCTACACCTTC.

The rearrangement joins TRBV5-1 to TRBJ2-7; D call uncertain. The CDR3 contains 14 residues. V was cut by 1 base and J by 0 bases, with 8 bases left in between. Germline V gene data show CDR1 as SGHRS and CDR2 as YFSETQ. The CDR3: CASSLILNSYEQYF. CDR3 in DNA: TGCGCCAGCAGCTTGATATTAAACTCCTACGAGCAGTACTTC. The complete variable domain, with remaining parts taken from reference TRBV5-1 and TRBJ2-7, reads KAGVTQTPRYLIKTRGQQVTLSCSPISGHRSVSWYQQTPGQGLQFLFEYFSETQRNKGNFPGRFSGRQFSNSRSEMNVSTLELGDSALYLCASSLILNSYEQYFGPGTRLTVT.

This clone showed up just once. This chain links TRBV4-1 with TRBJ2-4; D is perhaps TRBD1 (6 bases). Germline values: CDR1 MGHRA, CDR2 YSYEKL. Trimming took off 0 bases at V and 0 bases at J, with 12 bases between the two ends. This CDR3 region has 17 residues. In DNA form, the CDR3 reads TGCGCCAGCAGCCAAGAGGGGGCCACCATAGCCAAAAACATTCAGTACTTC. Translating gives CASSQEGATIAKNIQYF.

The chain combines TRBV28 with TRBJ2-7, with TRBD1 matching 7 bases. Unmatched junction bases numbered 9, after V lost 6 bases and J lost 4 bases. The CDR3 covers 14 residues. CDR1 is MDHEN and CDR2 is SYDVKM in the germline V gene. The CDR3 DNA follows: TGTGCCAGCAGCTCTGGGACAGCGATTTACGAGCAGTACTTC. Protein: CASSSGTAIYEQYF.

This chain links TRBV5-1 with TRBJ1-2; the D gene is possibly TRBD1 (6 bases). The CDR3 consists of 15 residues. The ends were cut back, 4 bases at V and 8 bases at J, with 21 bases in the middle. Germline V CDR1 and CDR2: SGHRS, YFSETQ. CDR3 sequence reads: CASSRRSSGDGGYTF. In DNA, the CDR3 is TGCGCCAGCAGCCGGAGATCCTCAGGGGACGGGGGCTACACCTTC.

The chain is built from TRBV5-5 and TRBJ1-2; possibly TRBD1 for D (6 bases). The CDR3 has 12 amino acids. V was pared by 4 bases and J by 9 bases, with 13 bases between. Per germline, CDR1 SGHKS and CDR2 YYEKEE (reference sequence). As DNA, the CDR3 is TGTGCCAGCAGCCCAGACAGGATCCGCTACACCTTC. It codes for CASSPDRIRYTF.

This clone was counted only a few times. At one end the junction does not follow the germline gene, possibly because of a read error. The chain recombines TRBV7-9 with TRBJ1-1; TRBD1 is a possible D gene (6 bases). This CDR3 region has 18 residues. Germline CDR1 reads SEHNR; CDR2 reads FQNEAQ (reference sequence). The CDR3 protein is CSSSLGTRVVWGDTEAFF. The CDR3 nucleotides are TGTTCCAGCAGCTTAGGGACAAGGGTAGTATGGGGTGACACTGAAGCTTTCTTT.

Remarks on this clone: Other DNA variants within this sample encode the same CDR3. CDR3 region: CASSVGRGYNEQFF. In DNA form, the CDR3 reads TGTGCCAGCAGCGTGGGCAGGGGCTACAATGAGCAGTTCTTC. The rearrangement links TRBV9 to TRBJ2-1; D is perhaps TRBD1 (6 bases). The ends were cut back, 2 bases at V and 3 bases at J, with 9 bases in the middle. The CDR3 has 14 residues. Germline V gives CDR1 SGDLS, CDR2 YYNGEE.

The J gene is TRBJ1-1, the V gene TRBV28; weak D call: TRBD1 (6 bases). Germline CDR1 and CDR2: MDHEN and SYDVKM. V lost 2 bases to trimming and J lost 7 bases, with 14 bases between them. There are 14 residues in the CDR3. The CDR3 region is CASSLQNRALEAFF. The CDR3 DNA sequence: TGTGCCAGCAGTTTACAAAACAGGGCCCTTGAAGCTTTCTTT.

V gene TRBV30 combines with J gene TRBJ1-1; D perhaps matches TRBD1 (6 bases). The CDR3 is 13 amino acids. V dropped 3 bases and J dropped 4 bases, with 12 bases sitting between them. CDR1 is GTSNPN, CDR2 SVGIG, per germline (reference sequence). CDR3 sequence (DNA): TGTGCCTGGAGGGGCAGGGGCCCCACTGAAGCTTTCTTT. Translating gives CAWRGRGPTEAFF.

V is TRBV2 and J is TRBJ2-5; no clear D gene. Germline CDR1 and CDR2: SNHLY and FYNNEI. Between the trimmed V and J ends, which lost 3 bases and 5 bases, there was a span of 4 bases. The CDR3 has 11 amino acids. Written as DNA, the CDR3 is TGTGCCAGCAGTGATCGGGAGACCCAGTACTTC. This gives the protein CASSDRETQYF.

The V and J genes are TRBV7-9 and TRBJ1-1; D possibly corresponds to TRBD1 (6 bases). This CDR3 is 14 amino acids long. Germline CDR1 is SEHNR and CDR2 is FQNEAQ (reference sequence). Trimming removed 3 bases from V and 4 bases from J, with 12 bases in between. The CDR3 protein is CASSFRGSLTEAFF. CDR3 in DNA: TGTGCCAGCAGCTTCAGGGGAAGTCTCACTGAAGCTTTCTTT. Full variable domain (outside the CDR3, taken from reference TRBV7-9 and TRBJ1-1): DTGVSQNPRHKITKRGQNVTFRCDPISEHNRLYWYRQTLGQGPEFLTYFQNEAQLEKSRLLSDRFSAERPKGSFSTLEIQRTEQGDSAMYLCASSFRGSLTEAFFGQGTRLTVV.

This clone was detected only once. The gene calls are TRBV5-1 and TRBJ1-6, with TRBD1 matching over 9 bases. V shed 1 base and J 4 bases; nucleotides not matched to a gene: 18. CDR1 SGHRS and CDR2 YFSETQ come from the germline V gene. This CDR3 region has 21 residues. The DNA for the CDR3 is TGCGCCAGCAGCTTGTTTTCCAGGACAGGGGCAAGGGGCCTTTATAATTCACCCCTCCACTTT. It specifies CASSLFSRTGARGLYNSPLHF.

J is TRBJ2-2 and V is TRBV6-1; 8 bases align to TRBD1. The CDR3 extends over 14 amino acids. The trim removed 3 bases at V and 6 bases at J, leaving 3 bases unmatched. CDR1 and CDR2 from the germline V gene are MNHNS and SASEGT. CDR3 in DNA: TGTGCCAGCAGTGATAGGACAGGGCCCGGGGAGCTGTTTTTT. It yields the protein CASSDRTGPGELFF.

Comments on this clone: Different DNA sequences within this sample yield the same CDR3. The CDR3 bases are TGTGCGGAAACAGGGGGCGACTATGGCTACACCTTC. Translated, it gives CAETGGDYGYTF. This chain links TRBV2 with TRBJ1-2; 9 bases line up with TRBD1. This CDR3 is built from 12 residues. CDR1 SNHLY and CDR2 FYNNEI come from the germline V gene.

The sample holds a few counts of this clone. The genes are TRBV7-9 and TRBJ2-5; 10 positions match TRBD2. The CDR3 loop spans 18 amino acids. From germline, CDR1 is SEHNR and CDR2 FQNEAQ (reference sequence). V shed 1 base, J shed 5 bases, and the junction held 13 bases outside the gene matches. The CDR3 sequence is CASSLGPSGGPGVETQYF. The CDR3 DNA follows: TGTGCCAGCAGCTTAGGTCCTAGCGGGGGTCCAGGTGTTGAGACCCAGTACTTC.

This clone occurred a few times. In the same sample, other DNA sequences code for this CDR3. This chain uses TRBV28 with TRBJ1-1; D may be TRBD1 (6 bases). This CDR3 has 11 amino acids. Germline V gives CDR1 MDHEN, CDR2 SYDVKM. With 8 bases removed from V and 4 bases from J, the gap between germline ends came to 8 bases. CDR3 nucleotide sequence: TGTGCCAGCCGAGGGGGCACTGAAGCTTTCTTT. Its translation: CASRGGTEAFF.

The chain has TRBV12-5 and TRBJ1-5; the D is unclear. The CDR3 contains 13 residues. The V gene's germline CDR1 is LGHNT and CDR2 FRNRAP. The ends were cut back, 7 bases at V and 4 bases at J, with 11 bases in the middle. CDR3 sequence: CASVAGVNQPQHF. Here the CDR3 DNA reads TGTGCTAGTGTTGCGGGAGTTAATCAGCCCCAGCATTTT.

The genes are TRBV5-1 and TRBJ1-6; the D is unclear. The CDR3 runs 14 residues. Trimming cost V 4 bases and J 6 bases, with 11 bases left between them. The germline V gene has CDR1 SGHRS and CDR2 YFSETQ. CDR3 nucleotides: TGCGCCAGCAGCCCGGGAGCAGTTAATTCACCCCTCCACTTT. Protein: CASSPGAVNSPLHF. The full variable domain, its missing parts supplied by reference TRBV5-1 and TRBJ1-6, is KAGVTQTPRYLIKTRGQQVTLSCSPISGHRSVSWYQQTPGQGLQFLFEYFSETQRNKGNFPGRFSGRQFSNSRSEMNVSTLELGDSALYLCASSPGAVNSPLHFGNGTRLTVT.

The V call is TRBV6-1, the J call TRBJ2-3; the D gene is possibly TRBD2 (5 bases). The CDR3 has 16 amino acids. Germline V gene data show CDR1 as MNHNS and CDR2 as SASEGT. V lost 4 bases to trimming and J lost 4 bases, with 18 bases between them. CDR3 amino acids: CASSVRGIGGADTQYF. CDR3 sequence (DNA): TGTGCCAGCAGTGTTCGAGGGATTGGTGGTGCAGATACGCAGTATTTT.

The V call is TRBV7-7, the J call TRBJ2-5, with a weak D call TRBD2 (6 bases). The CDR3 covers 13 residues. The germline gives CDR1 SSHAT, CDR2 FNYEAQ (reference sequence). With 5 bases removed from V and 2 bases from J, the gap between germline ends came to 9 bases. The CDR3 sequence is CASSAGFQETQYF. CDR3 in DNA: TGTGCCAGCAGCGCGGGATTTCAAGAGACCCAGTACTTC.

Comments on this clone: One end of the junction varies from germline; a read error may be responsible. The V gene is TRBV7-7, the J gene TRBJ1-1, with TRBD1 matching 8 bases. CDR1 and CDR2 from the germline V gene are SSHAT and FNYEAQ (reference sequence). The CDR3 has 13 residues. CDR3 sequence: CASSSDRGTEAFF. The CDR3 DNA reads as TGTGCTAGCAGCTCCGACAGGGGAACTGAAGCTTTCTTT.

The V and J genes are TRBV6-1 and TRBJ1-6; 9 bases line up with TRBD1. Unmatched junction bases numbered 8, after V lost 4 bases and J lost 10 bases. The CDR3 loop spans 15 amino acids. Germline V CDR1 and CDR2: MNHNS, SASEGT. CDR3 DNA sequence: TGTGCCAGCAGTGGGGACAGGGAAGGGATATCACCCCTCCACTTT. Encoded protein: CASSGDREGISPLHF.

CDR3 sequence: CASSTRTGGPETQYF. CDR3 DNA sequence: TGTGCCAGCAGCACCAGGACAGGGGGGCCAGAGACCCAGTACTTC. The V and J genes are TRBV11-2 and TRBJ2-5; TRBD1 matches 10 bases. The CDR3 has 15 amino acids. Germline V lookup: CDR1 SGHAT, CDR2 FQNNGV. V gave up 5 bases and J gave up 4 bases; unmatched junction bases: 7.

This clone has more than one count but fewer than ten. This sequence joins TRBV2 and TRBJ2-1, with D tentatively TRBD1 (6 bases). V lost 7 bases, J lost 2 bases, and 12 bases lay in between. CDR1 SNHLY and CDR2 FYNNEI come from the germline V gene. The CDR3 loop spans 14 amino acids. The CDR3 nucleotides read TGTGCCAGCATGGTGCAGGGGACCTACAATGAGCAGTTCTTC. This translates into CASMVQGTYNEQFF.

The CDR3: CASSTPRLAGARGGELFF. The CDR3 DNA reads as TGTGCCAGCAGCACCCCTAGACTAGCGGGGGCCAGGGGCGGGGAGCTGTTTTTT. This chain connects TRBV7-2 to TRBJ2-2; TRBD2 aligns across 12 bases. Germline V lookup: CDR1 SGHTA, CDR2 FQGNSA. The ends lost 5 bases at V and 7 bases at J; junction bases unmatched: 14. The CDR3 covers 18 residues.

This chain links TRBV7-9 with TRBJ1-2; D not certain. In germline, CDR1 is SEHNR, CDR2 FQNEAQ (reference sequence). The germline V and J ends were trimmed by 5 bases and 0 bases, with 7 bases remaining between them. CDR3 length equals 13 residues. CDR3 protein: CASSRTPNYGYTF. CDR3 bases: TGTGCCAGCAGCCGCACACCTAACTATGGCTACACCTTC.